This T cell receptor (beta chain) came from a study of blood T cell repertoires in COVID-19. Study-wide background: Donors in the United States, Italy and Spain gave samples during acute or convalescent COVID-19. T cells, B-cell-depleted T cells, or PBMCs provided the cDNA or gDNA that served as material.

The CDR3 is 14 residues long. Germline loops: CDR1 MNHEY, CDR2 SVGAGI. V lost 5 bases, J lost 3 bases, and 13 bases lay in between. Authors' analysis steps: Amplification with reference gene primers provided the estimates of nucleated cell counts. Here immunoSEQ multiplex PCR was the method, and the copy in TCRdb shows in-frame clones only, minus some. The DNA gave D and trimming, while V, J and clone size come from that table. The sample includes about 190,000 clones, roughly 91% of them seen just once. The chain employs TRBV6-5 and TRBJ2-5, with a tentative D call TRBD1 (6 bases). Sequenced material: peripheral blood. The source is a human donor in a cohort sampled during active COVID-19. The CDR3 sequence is CASSQGMRKETQYF. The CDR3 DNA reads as TGTGCCAGCAGTCAGGGGATGAGGAAAGAGACCCAGTACTTC.